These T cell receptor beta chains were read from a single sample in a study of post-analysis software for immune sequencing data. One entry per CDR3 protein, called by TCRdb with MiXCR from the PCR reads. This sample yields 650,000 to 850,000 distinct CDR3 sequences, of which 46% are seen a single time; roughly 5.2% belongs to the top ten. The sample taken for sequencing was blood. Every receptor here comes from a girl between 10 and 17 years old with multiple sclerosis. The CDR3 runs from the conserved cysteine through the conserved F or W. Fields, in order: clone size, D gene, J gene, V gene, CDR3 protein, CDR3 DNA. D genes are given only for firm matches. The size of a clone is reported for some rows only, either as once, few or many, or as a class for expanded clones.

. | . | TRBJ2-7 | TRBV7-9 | CASSGRITYEQYF | TGTGCCAGCAGCGGGCGGATTACCTACGAGCAGTACTTC
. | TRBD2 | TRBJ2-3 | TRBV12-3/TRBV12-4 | CASSLSGRDYTDAQYF | TGTGCCAGCAGTTTATCGGGGAGGGATTACACAGATGCGCAGTATTTT
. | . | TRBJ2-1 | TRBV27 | CASSPLEGWGEQFF | TGTGCCAGCAGCCCACTGGAGGGCTGGGGTGAGCAGTTCTTC
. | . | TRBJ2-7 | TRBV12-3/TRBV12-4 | CASSLLGGPSYEQYF | TGTGCCAGCAGCCTTCTAGGGGGTCCATCCTACGAGCAGTACTTC
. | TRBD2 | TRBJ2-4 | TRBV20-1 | CSARVRGLGAPNPIQYF | TGCAGTGCTAGAGTTCGGGGACTAGGGGCCCCAAACCCCATTCAGTACTTC
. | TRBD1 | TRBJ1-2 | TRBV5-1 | CANRTGWPGYTF | TGCGCCAACCGGACAGGGTGGCCTGGCTACACCTTC
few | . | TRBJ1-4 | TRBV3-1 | CASSNRGPANEKLFF | TGTGCCAGCAGCAACCGGGGGCCGGCTAATGAAAAACTGTTTTTT
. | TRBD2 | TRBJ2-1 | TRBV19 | CASSWRTSSYNEQFF | TGTGCCAGTAGTTGGCGGACTAGCTCCTACAATGAGCAGTTCTTC
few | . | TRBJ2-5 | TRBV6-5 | CASSYPTQVQETQYF | TGTGCCAGCAGTTACCCAACTCAGGTCCAAGAGACCCAGTACTTC
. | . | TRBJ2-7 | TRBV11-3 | CASSHQESYEQYF | TGTGCCAGCAGCCATCAGGAGTCCTACGAGCAGTACTTC
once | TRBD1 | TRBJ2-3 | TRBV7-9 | CAGSFRDRPRTDTQYF | TGTGCCGGCAGCTTCCGGGACAGGCCTCGCACAGATACGCAGTATTTT
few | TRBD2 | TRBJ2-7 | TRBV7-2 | CASSLAGTSGANEQYF | TGTGCCAGCAGCTTAGCTGGGACTAGCGGGGCCAACGAGCAGTACTTC
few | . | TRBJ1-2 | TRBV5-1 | CASSLVPGDNYGYTF | TGCGCCAGCAGCTTGGTGCCAGGGGATAACTATGGCTACACCTTC
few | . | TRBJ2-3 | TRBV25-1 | CASSEYLETSTDTQYF | TGTGCCAGCAGTGAATATCTGGAGACTAGCACAGATACGCAGTATTTT
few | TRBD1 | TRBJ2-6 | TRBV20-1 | CSARGTTGTAFSGANVLTF | TGCAGTGCTAGAGGGACGACAGGGACCGCATTCTCTGGGGCCAACGTCCTGACTTTC
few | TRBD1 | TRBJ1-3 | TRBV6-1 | CASSRDSSGNTIYF | TGTGCCAGCAGCCGGGACAGCTCTGGAAACACCATATATTTT
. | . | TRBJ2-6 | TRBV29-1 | CSVIRRGSGANVLTF | TGCAGCGTTATCCGCAGGGGTTCTGGGGCCAACGTCCTGACTTTC
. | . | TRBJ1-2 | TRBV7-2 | CASSLFRGDLSRRGGYTF | TGTGCCAGCAGCTTATTTCGGGGGGATCTGTCCAGGAGGGGTGGCTACACCTTC
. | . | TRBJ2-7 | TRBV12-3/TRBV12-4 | CASSLRPGEQYF | TGTGCCAGCAGTTTACGGCCGGGCGAGCAGTACTTC
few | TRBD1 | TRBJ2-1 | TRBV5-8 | CASSAGTGSYNEQFF | TGTGCCAGCAGTGCCGGGACAGGCTCCTACAATGAGCAGTTCTTC
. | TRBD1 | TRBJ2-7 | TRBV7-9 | CASSPGQGTVRSSYEQYF | TGTGCCAGCAGCCCGGGACAGGGGACTGTGCGGAGCTCCTACGAGCAGTACTTC
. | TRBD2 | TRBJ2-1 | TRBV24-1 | CATSPSGSVIYEQFF | TGTGCCACCAGTCCAAGCGGGAGTGTCATCTATGAGCAGTTCTTC
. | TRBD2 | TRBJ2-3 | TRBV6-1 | CASSRTSGTIVADTQYF | TGTGCCAGCAGTCGAACTAGCGGGACTATTGTAGCAGATACGCAGTATTTT
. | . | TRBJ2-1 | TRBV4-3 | CASSQDRREHHNEQFF | TGCGCCAGCAGCCAAGATAGGAGGGAGCACCACAATGAGCAGTTCTTC
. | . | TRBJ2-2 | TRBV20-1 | CSARSGNTGELFF | TGCAGTGCTAGAAGTGGGAACACCGGGGAGCTGTTTTTT
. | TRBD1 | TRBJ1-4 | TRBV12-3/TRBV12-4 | CASNRGEEKLFF | TGTGCCAGCAACAGGGGTGAGGAAAAACTGTTTTTT